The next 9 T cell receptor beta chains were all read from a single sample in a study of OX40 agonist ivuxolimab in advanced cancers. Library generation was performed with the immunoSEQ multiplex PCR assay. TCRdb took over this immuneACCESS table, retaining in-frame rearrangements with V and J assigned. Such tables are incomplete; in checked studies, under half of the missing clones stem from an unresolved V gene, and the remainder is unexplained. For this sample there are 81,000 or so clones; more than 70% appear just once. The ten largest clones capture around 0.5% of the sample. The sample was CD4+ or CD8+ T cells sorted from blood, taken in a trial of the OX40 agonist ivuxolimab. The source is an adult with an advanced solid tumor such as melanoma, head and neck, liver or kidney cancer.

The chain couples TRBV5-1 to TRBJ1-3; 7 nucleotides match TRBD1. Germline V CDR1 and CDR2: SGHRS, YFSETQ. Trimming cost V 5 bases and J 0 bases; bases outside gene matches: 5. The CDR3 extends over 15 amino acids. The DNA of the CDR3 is TGCGCCAGCAGAACAGGGGCCAACTCTGGAAACACCATATATTTT. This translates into CASRTGANSGNTIYF.

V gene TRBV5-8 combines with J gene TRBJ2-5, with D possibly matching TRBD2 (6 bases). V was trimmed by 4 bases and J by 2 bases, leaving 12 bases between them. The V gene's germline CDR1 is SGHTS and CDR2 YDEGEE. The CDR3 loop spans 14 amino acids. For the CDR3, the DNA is TGTGCCAGCAGCGGGGGGACTCTACAAGAGACCCAGTACTTC. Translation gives CASSGGTLQETQYF.

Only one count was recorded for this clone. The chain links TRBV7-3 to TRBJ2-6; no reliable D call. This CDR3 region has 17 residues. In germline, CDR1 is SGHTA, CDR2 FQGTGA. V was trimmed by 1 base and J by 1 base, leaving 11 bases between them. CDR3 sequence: CASSLNPPGSGANVLTF. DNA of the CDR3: TGTGCCAGCAGCTTAAACCCTCCAGGTTCTGGGGCCAACGTCCTGACTTTC.

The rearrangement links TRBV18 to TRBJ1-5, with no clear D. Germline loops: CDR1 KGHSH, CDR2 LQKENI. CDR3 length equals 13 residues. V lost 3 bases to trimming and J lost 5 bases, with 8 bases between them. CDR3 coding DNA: TGTGCCAGCTCACCGGAATTGGATCAGCCCCAGCATTTT. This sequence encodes CASSPELDQPQHF.

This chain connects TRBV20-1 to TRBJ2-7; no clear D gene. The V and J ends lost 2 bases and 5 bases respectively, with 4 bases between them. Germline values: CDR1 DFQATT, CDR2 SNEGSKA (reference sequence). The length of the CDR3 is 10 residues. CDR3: CSARSHEQYF. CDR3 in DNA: TGCAGTGCTAGATCCCACGAGCAGTACTTC.

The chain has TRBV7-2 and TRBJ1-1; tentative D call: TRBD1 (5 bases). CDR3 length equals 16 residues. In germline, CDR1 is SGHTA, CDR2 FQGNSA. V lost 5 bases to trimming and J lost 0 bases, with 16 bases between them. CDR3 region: CASSPQEGFVNTEAFF. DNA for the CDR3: TGTGCCAGCAGCCCCCAGGAGGGGTTCGTGAACACTGAAGCTTTCTTT.

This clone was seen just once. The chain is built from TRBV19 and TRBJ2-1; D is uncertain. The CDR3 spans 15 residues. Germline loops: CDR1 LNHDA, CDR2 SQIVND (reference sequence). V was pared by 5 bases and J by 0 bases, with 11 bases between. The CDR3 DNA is TGTGCCAGTAGTGTCTCCAGGTACTCCTACAATGAGCAGTTCTTC. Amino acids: CASSVSRYSYNEQFF.

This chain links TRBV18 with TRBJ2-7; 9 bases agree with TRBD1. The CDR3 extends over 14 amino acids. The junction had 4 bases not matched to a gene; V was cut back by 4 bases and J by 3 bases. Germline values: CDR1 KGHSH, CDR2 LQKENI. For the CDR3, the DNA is TGTGCCAGCTCACTTTCGACAGGGGGCTACGAGCAGTACTTC. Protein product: CASSLSTGGYEQYF.

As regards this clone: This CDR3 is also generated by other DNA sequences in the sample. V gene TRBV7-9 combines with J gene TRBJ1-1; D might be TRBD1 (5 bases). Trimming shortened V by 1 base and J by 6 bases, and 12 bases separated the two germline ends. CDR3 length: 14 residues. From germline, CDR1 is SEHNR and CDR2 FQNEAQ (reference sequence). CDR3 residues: CASSLVSGPAEAFF. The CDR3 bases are TGTGCCAGCAGCTTAGTTTCGGGGCCTGCTGAAGCTTTCTTT.